One and the same sample provided the 24 T cell receptor beta chains below, sequenced in a study of beta chain features in type 1 diabetes. The sequenced template was cDNA made from the entire isolated RNA. Sequencing used immunoSEQ multiplex PCR; TCRdb keeps in-frame clones, though not all of them. The sample lists a few hundred thousand clones; 12% to 15% were seen once. The sequenced sample consisted of central memory CD4+ T cells from blood. Receptor source: a man between 25 and 39 years old in good health.

The J gene is TRBJ2-7, the V gene TRBV6-1; D is possibly TRBD1 (5 bases). CDR1 MNHNS and CDR2 SASEGT come from the germline V gene. The ends were cut back, 2 bases at V and 1 base at J, with 6 bases in the middle. There are 13 residues in the CDR3. In DNA, the CDR3 is TGTGCCAGCAGTGAAAGGGGTTCCTACGAGCAGTACTTC. Translation gives CASSERGSYEQYF.

Comment on this clone: A read error may explain this, as a much larger clone is one base away. Other DNA sequences in the sample encode the same CDR3. This sequence joins TRBV5-1 and TRBJ2-2, with 10 bases matching TRBD1. CDR3 length: 15 amino acids. CDR1 SGHRS and CDR2 YFSETQ come from the germline V gene. With V trimmed by 0 bases and J by 6 bases, 2 bases remained unmatched. The CDR3 sequence: CASSLGQGAAGELFF. The CDR3 DNA reads as TGCGCCAGCAGCTTGGGACAGGGGGCGGCCGGGGAGCTGTTTTTT.

This clone was counted between two and nine times. This same CDR3 is encoded by further DNA sequences in the sample. V gene TRBV6-1 combines with J gene TRBJ1-5, with D uncertain. CDR3 length: 13 amino acids. CDR1 and CDR2 from the germline V gene are MNHNS and SASEGT. With 2 bases removed from V and 5 bases from J, the gap between germline ends came to 7 bases. CDR3 sequence (DNA): TGTGCCAGCAGTGAATCCAGCGATCAGCCCCAGCATTTT. Protein sequence: CASSESSDQPQHF.

This rearrangement joins TRBV7-9 to TRBJ1-2; possible D gene TRBD1, 5 bases. V was trimmed by 1 base and J by 6 bases, leaving 21 bases between them. The CDR3 is 17 residues long. Germline CDR1 reads SEHNR; CDR2 reads FQNEAQ (reference sequence). CDR3 nucleotides: TGTGCCAGCAGCTTAGGTTTTGGGGGTTCGAATTTGGATGGCTACACCTTC. This sequence encodes CASSLGFGGSNLDGYTF.

The V gene is TRBV27, the J gene TRBJ2-1; D possibly matches TRBD1 or TRBD2 (5 bases each). There are 13 residues in the CDR3. The V end was cut by 7 bases, the J end by 4 bases, with 11 bases between. Germline CDR1 MNHEY, CDR2 SMNVEV (reference sequence). CDR3 DNA sequence: TGTGCCAGCACCCCATGGGGGTACAATGAGCAGTTCTTC. It translates to CASTPWGYNEQFF.

This clone was seen more than once but under ten times. This chain links TRBV27 with TRBJ2-5; 15 bases align to TRBD2. J was trimmed by 4 bases and V by 4 bases; bases with no gene match: 1. CDR3 size: 15 residues. The germline gives CDR1 MNHEY, CDR2 SMNVEV (reference sequence). CDR3 loop: CASSSGLAGGETQYF. In DNA form, the CDR3 reads TGTGCCAGCAGTTCGGGACTAGCGGGAGGAGAGACCCAGTACTTC.

The genes are TRBV5-4 and TRBJ2-5, with D perhaps TRBD2 (5 bases). The V gene lost 2 bases and the J gene lost 6 bases, with 17 bases spanning the gap. This CDR3 spans 15 amino acids. Per the germline V gene, CDR1 is SGHNT and CDR2 is YYREEE (reference sequence). The DNA for the CDR3 is TGTGCCAGCAGCTTCCAACAGACTAACGCTAAGACCCAGTACTTC. Its protein is CASSFQQTNAKTQYF.

The J gene is TRBJ2-7, the V gene TRBV11-2; possibly TRBD2 for D (6 bases). CDR1 is SGHAT, CDR2 FQNNGV, per germline. The CDR3 spans 15 residues. Trimming cost V 5 bases and J 2 bases, with 16 bases left between them. The CDR3 sequence is CASSQRGGPTYEQYV. The CDR3 DNA reads TGTGCCAGCAGCCAAAGGGGAGGCCCAACCTACGAGCAGTACGTC.

This clone was seen a handful of times. The chain carries TRBV6-1 and TRBJ1-4; weak D call: TRBD1 (6 bases). Germline V gene sequence: CDR1 MNHNS, CDR2 SASEGT. The CDR3 contains 14 residues. The V end was cut by 7 bases, the J end by 7 bases, with 16 bases between. This CDR3 reads CASTPTGVREKLFF. As DNA, the CDR3 is TGTGCCAGCACCCCGACAGGCGTTCGTGAAAAACTGTTTTTT.

This clone appeared a few times. The rearrangement joins TRBV7-9 to TRBJ1-5; TRBD1 might be the D (6 bases). Trimming removed 5 bases from V and 6 bases from J, with 20 bases in between. This CDR3 is 16 amino acids long. CDR1 is SEHNR, CDR2 FQNEAQ, per germline (reference sequence). The CDR3 sequence: CASSPSGVGGSQPQHF. CDR3 in DNA: TGTGCCAGCAGCCCCTCAGGTGTGGGGGGCAGTCAGCCCCAGCATTTT.

The V gene is TRBV15, the J gene TRBJ2-2; 13 positions agree with TRBD2. The CDR3 length is 17 residues. Germline CDR1 and CDR2: LNHNV and YYDKDF (reference sequence). Germline trimming cut 0 bases from V and 5 bases from J; bases unmatched to any gene: 3. In DNA form, the CDR3 reads TGTGCCACCAGCAGAGAGGGACTAGCGGGGAGTACCGGGGAGCTGTTTTTT. Amino acids: CATSREGLAGSTGELFF.

This clone has more than one count but fewer than ten. This chain links TRBV7-6 with TRBJ2-7; unclear D gene. Germline V gene sequence: CDR1 SGHVS, CDR2 FNYEAQ. The CDR3 has 15 amino acids. V lost 5 bases to trimming and J lost 1 base, with 15 bases between them. The DNA for the CDR3 is TGTGCCAGCAGCCTAGGTAGTGAAGGTTCCTACGAGCAGTACTTC. Its protein is CASSLGSEGSYEQYF.

This clone was counted only a few times. Relative to the germline gene, one junction end is altered; a read error may explain this. The CDR3 loop is CASRLDRVFSPLHF. The CDR3 DNA is TGTGCCAGCAGGTTGGACAGGGTTTTTTCACCCCTCCACTTT. This chain uses TRBV5-4 with TRBJ1-6; 8 bases fit TRBD1. CDR1 and CDR2 (germline): SGHNT, YYREEE (reference sequence). The CDR3 covers 14 residues.

This clone has a handful of counts. This chain links TRBV20-1 with TRBJ1-2, with TRBD1 identical over 7 bases. From germline, CDR1 is DFQATT and CDR2 SNEGSKA (reference sequence). V trimming: 5 bases; J trimming: 3 bases; junction bases outside the gene matches: 0. This CDR3 has 11 residues. CDR3 amino acids: CSAGTDYGYTF. The CDR3 bases are TGCAGTGCTGGGACAGACTATGGCTACACCTTC.

V is TRBV6-4 and J is TRBJ2-2; 8 bases line up with TRBD1. Germline V gene sequence: CDR1 MRHNA, CDR2 SNTAGT. This CDR3 spans 20 amino acids. V lost 2 bases and J lost 2; bases outside the gene matches: 16. The CDR3 coding sequence is TGTGCCAGCAGTGACACACAAGGGACAGGAGACCAGAATAACACCGGGGAGCTGTTTTTT. Protein product: CASSDTQGTGDQNNTGELFF.

This chain joins TRBV7-2 and TRBJ2-7, with no clear D. CDR1 and CDR2 (germline): SGHTA, FQGNSA. This CDR3 region has 15 residues. V was trimmed by 0 bases and J by 2 bases, leaving 11 bases between them. The CDR3, as DNA: TGTGCCAGCAGCTTAGCCCCACGCAGTCCCTACGAGCAGTACTTC. Encoded protein: CASSLAPRSPYEQYF.

The genes are TRBV9 and TRBJ2-3, with 7 bases lining up with TRBD2. The trim removed 3 bases at V and 4 bases at J, leaving 11 bases unmatched. The length of the CDR3 is 16 residues. From germline, CDR1 is SGDLS and CDR2 YYNGEE. Here the CDR3 DNA reads TGTGCCAGCAGCGCCGATGGCGGGAGTTCGTCAGATACGCAGTATTTT. It yields the protein CASSADGGSSSDTQYF.

The chain links TRBV6-5 to TRBJ2-1; TRBD2 agrees at 8 bases. This CDR3 comprises 14 residues. Germline assignment: CDR1 MNHEY and CDR2 SVGAGI. V gave up 2 bases and J gave up 4 bases; unmatched junction bases: 1. Here the CDR3 reads CASSYTGGYNEQFF. For the CDR3, the DNA is TGTGCCAGCAGTTACACGGGGGGGTACAATGAGCAGTTCTTC.

This clone was seen only a few times. The chain uses TRBV7-8 and TRBJ2-3; D unclear. The CDR3 has 15 residues. Germline-derived CDR1 and CDR2 are SGHVS and FQNEAQ. V shed 1 base and J shed 0 bases, with 8 bases lying between them. The CDR3 reads CASSLVLASTDTQYF. For the CDR3, the DNA is TGTGCCAGCAGCTTAGTACTGGCTAGCACAGATACGCAGTATTTT.

The chain joins TRBV5-1 to TRBJ2-5; D might be TRBD2 (7 bases). The length of the CDR3 is 12 residues. Per germline, CDR1 SGHRS and CDR2 YFSETQ. Trimming removed 6 bases at V and 4 bases at J, with 10 bases between. Here the CDR3 reads CASNREGETQYF. The CDR3 bases are TGCGCCAGCAACAGGGAGGGAGAGACCCAGTACTTC.

The chain joins TRBV7-2 to TRBJ2-3, with TRBD2 matching over 7 bases. Germline V gene sequence: CDR1 SGHTA, CDR2 FQGNSA. This CDR3 has 13 residues. Trimming cost V 0 bases and J 6 bases; bases outside gene matches: 0. CDR3 DNA: TGTGCCAGCAGCTTAGCGACTAGCGATACGCAGTATTTT. Translating it yields CASSLATSDTQYF.

The chain recombines TRBV6-5 with TRBJ1-1, with a weak D call TRBD1 (6 bases). Germline CDR1 MNHEY, CDR2 SVGAGI. This CDR3 is built from 15 residues. The germline V and J ends were trimmed by 4 bases and 5 bases, with 17 bases remaining between them. CDR3 DNA sequence: TGTGCCAGCAGTTTCCCTACAGGGAGCGGGACTGAAGCTTTCTTT. Protein: CASSFPTGSGTEAFF.

The chain joins TRBV5-6 to TRBJ1-1; TRBD1 might be the D (6 bases). Trimming left V 4 bases short and J 5 bases short, with 15 bases between. The CDR3 loop spans 14 amino acids. Germline V gives CDR1 SGHDT, CDR2 YYEEEE. The CDR3: CASSGWGGRTEAFF. As DNA, the CDR3 is TGTGCCAGCAGCGGGTGGGGGGGCCGAACTGAAGCTTTCTTT.

This clone has a count of ten or more. The chain uses TRBV7-8 and TRBJ2-1, with D tentatively TRBD1 or TRBD2 (6 bases each). Per the germline V gene, CDR1 is SGHVS and CDR2 is FQNEAQ. V dropped 5 bases and J dropped 9 bases, with 14 bases sitting between them. The CDR3 runs 13 residues. CDR3 amino acids: CASSPGEAPEQFF. DNA of the CDR3: TGTGCCAGCAGCCCAGGGGAGGCCCCTGAGCAGTTCTTC.